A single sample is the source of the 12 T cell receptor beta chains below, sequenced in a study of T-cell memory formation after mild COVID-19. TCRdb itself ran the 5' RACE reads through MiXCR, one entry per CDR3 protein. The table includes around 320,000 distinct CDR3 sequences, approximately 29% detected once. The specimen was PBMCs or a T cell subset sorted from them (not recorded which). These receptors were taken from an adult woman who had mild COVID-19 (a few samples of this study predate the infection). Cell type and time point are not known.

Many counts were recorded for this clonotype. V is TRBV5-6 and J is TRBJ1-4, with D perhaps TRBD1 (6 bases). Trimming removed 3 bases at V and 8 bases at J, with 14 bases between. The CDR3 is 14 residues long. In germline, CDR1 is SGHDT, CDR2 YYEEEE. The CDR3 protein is CASSYTGSREKLFF. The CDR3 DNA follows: TGTGCCAGCAGCTACACAGGGTCTCGCGAAAAACTGTTTTTT.

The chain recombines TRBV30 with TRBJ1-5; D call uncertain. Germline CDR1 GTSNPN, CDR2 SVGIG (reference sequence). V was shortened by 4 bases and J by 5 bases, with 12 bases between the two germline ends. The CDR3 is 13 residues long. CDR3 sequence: CAWTKSHDQPQHF. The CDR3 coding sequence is TGTGCCTGGACCAAAAGCCACGATCAGCCCCAGCATTTT.

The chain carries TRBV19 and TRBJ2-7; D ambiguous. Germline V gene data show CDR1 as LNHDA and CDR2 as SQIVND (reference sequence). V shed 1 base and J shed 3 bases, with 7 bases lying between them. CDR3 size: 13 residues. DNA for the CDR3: TGTGCCAGTAGTATAGGCGAAATCTACGAGCAGTACTTC. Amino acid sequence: CASSIGEIYEQYF.

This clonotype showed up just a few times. CDR3 amino acids: CATLREGRASNTEAFF. CDR3 nucleotides: TGTGCCACTCTCCGGGAGGGCCGCGCCTCCAACACTGAAGCTTTCTTT. The chain combines TRBV12-3 or TRBV12-4 with TRBJ1-1, with D unclear. V was shortened by 10 bases and J by 2 bases, with 23 bases between the two germline ends. There are 16 residues in the CDR3.

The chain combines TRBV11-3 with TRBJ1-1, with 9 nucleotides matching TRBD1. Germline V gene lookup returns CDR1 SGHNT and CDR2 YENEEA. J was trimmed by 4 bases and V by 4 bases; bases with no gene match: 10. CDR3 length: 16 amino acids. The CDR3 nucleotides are TGTGCCAGCAGCTATTCCGGGACAGGGAAGAGCACTGAAGCTTTCTTT. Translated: CASSYSGTGKSTEAFF.

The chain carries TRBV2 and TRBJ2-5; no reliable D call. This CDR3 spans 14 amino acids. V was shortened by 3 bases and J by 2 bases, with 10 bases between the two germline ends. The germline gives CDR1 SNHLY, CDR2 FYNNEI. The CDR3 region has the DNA TGTGCCAGCAGTGAGTTAACCGTTCAAGAGACCCAGTACTTC. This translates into CASSELTVQETQYF.

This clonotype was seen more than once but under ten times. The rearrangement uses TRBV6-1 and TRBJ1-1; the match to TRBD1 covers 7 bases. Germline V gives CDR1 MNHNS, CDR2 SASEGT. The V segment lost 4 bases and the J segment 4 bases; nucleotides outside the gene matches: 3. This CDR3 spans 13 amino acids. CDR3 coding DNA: TGTGCCAGCAGTGTGTACAGGGGCACTGAAGCTTTCTTT. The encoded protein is CASSVYRGTEAFF.

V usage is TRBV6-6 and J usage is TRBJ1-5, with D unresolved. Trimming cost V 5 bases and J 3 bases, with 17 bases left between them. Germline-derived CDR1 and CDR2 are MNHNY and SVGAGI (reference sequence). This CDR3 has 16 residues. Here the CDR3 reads CASSPLRSSFNQPQHF. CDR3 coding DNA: TGTGCCAGCAGTCCCCTTCGGTCCTCCTTCAATCAGCCCCAGCATTTT.

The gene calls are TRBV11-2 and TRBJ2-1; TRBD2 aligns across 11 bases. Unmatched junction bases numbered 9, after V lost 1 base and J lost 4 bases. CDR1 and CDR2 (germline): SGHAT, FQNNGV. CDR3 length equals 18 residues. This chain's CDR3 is CASSLGPPRLAGYNEQFF. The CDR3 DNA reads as TGTGCCAGCAGCTTAGGGCCACCACGACTAGCGGGATACAATGAGCAGTTCTTC. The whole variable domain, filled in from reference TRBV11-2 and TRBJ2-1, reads EAGVAQSPRYKIIEKRQSVAFWCNPISGHATLYWYQQILGQGPKLLIQFQNNGVVDDSQLPKDRFSAERLKGVDSTLKIQPAKLEDSAVYLCASSLGPPRLAGYNEQFFGPGTRLTVL.

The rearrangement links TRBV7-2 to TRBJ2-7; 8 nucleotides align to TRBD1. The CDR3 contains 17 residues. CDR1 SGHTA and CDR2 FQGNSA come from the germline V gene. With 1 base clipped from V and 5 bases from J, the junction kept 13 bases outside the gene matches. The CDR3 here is CASSLGFRTGLTDEQYF. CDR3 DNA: TGTGCCAGCAGCTTAGGTTTCCGGACAGGGCTTACGGACGAGCAGTACTTC.

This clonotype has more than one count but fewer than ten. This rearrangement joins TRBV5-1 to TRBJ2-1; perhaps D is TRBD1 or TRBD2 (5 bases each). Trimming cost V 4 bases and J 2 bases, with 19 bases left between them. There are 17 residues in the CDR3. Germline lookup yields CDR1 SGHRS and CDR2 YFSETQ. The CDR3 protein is CASSPPGASIAYNEQFF. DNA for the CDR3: TGCGCCAGCAGCCCTCCCGGGGCTAGCATAGCCTACAATGAGCAGTTCTTC.

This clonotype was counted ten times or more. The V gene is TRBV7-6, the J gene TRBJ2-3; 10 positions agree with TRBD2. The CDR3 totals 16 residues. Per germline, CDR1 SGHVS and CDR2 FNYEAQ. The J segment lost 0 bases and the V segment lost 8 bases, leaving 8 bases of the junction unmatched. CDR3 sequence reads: CASFGASGGSTDTQYF. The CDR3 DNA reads TGTGCCAGCTTCGGGGCTAGCGGGGGAAGCACAGATACGCAGTATTTT.